This T cell receptor beta chain was observed in a study of blood T cells in healthy people across ages. Every participating donor contributed 8 to 10 milliliters of peripheral blood through a draw. Combining a sample-barcoded 5' primer with a J-beta primer mix, a second PCR ran for about 7 to 11 cycles. TCRdb reanalysed the 5' RACE reads using MiXCR and keeps one entry per CDR3 protein. The sample lists about 650,000 distinct CDR3 sequences; 52% were seen once. Ten or more counts support this clonotype. The germline gives CDR1 MGHDK, CDR2 SYGVNS. This CDR3 contains 14 residues. V was cut by 8 bases and J by 5 bases, with 18 bases left in between.

The chain links TRBV25-1 to TRBJ2-5; D is perhaps TRBD1 (5 bases). The sequence came from an elderly woman in good health. The material sequenced was blood. The CDR3 loop is CASGPFQGRETQYF. DNA for the CDR3: TGTGCCAGCGGTCCCTTCCAGGGAAGGGAGACCCAGTACTTC.